These 3 T cell receptor beta chains were all obtained from the same sample, sequenced in a study of T-cell reconstitution after alpha-beta-depleted transplantation in children. As it was prepared, the TCRbeta library received unique molecular identifiers. One entry per CDR3 protein, called by TCRdb with MiXCR from the PCR reads. In the table there are some 600,000 distinct CDR3 sequences, about 15% of which are singletons. The sequencing here drew on PBMCs from the stem cell graft donor, taken from the stem cell graft. The receptor source for this set is a human donor who donated a stem cell graft to a child with acute myeloid leukemia.

The chain couples TRBV21-1 to TRBJ1-6; TRBD1, the D gene given by the table, was not confirmed from the DNA. TRBV21-1 is described as a pseudogene. CDR3 length: 16 residues. CDR3 residues: CASSKALRERYSPLHF. CDR3 nucleotide sequence: TGTGCCAGCAGCAAAGCGCTAAGGGAAAGGTATTCACCCCTCCACTTT.

This clonotype was observed many times. The V and J genes are TRBV20-1 and TRBJ2-2, with TRBD1 matching 8 bases. CDR3 length: 15 residues. V dropped 6 bases and J dropped 5; count of bases not matched to a gene: 11. CDR1 DFQATT and CDR2 SNEGSKA come from the germline V gene (reference sequence). CDR3 protein: CSAIGAGGLTGELFF. In DNA form, the CDR3 reads TGCAGTGCCATAGGGGCAGGGGGCTTAACCGGGGAGCTGTTTTTT.

This clonotype was seen a few times. V is TRBV18 and J is TRBJ2-7, with TRBD1 matching 7 bases. This CDR3 is built from 12 residues. With V trimmed by 5 bases and J by 4 bases, 2 bases remained unmatched. Germline V gene lookup returns CDR1 KGHSH and CDR2 LQKENI. The CDR3 nucleotides are TGTGCCAGCTCATCGACAGGGTACGAGCAGTACGTC. Amino acid sequence: CASSSTGYEQYV.